These T cell receptor beta chains were read from a single sample in a study of tumour-infiltrating T cells in Burkitt lymphoma. Method: immunoSEQ multiplex PCR; TCRdb's copy keeps in-frame clones and lacks some. The data show approximately 4,000 clones, approximately 79% seen once. Sequenced input: tumor tissue. The receptors were sampled from a human donor with diffuse large B-cell lymphoma. Some clones in this sample may be carry-over from other donors' samples. CDR3s include the opening cysteine and the closing phenylalanine or tryptophan. A D gene is named only where the DNA matches it firmly. Clone size is stated in some rows and not others, as once, few, many or a class when expanded.

d_gene | j_gene | abundance | v_gene | CDR3nt | CDR3aa
TRBD2 | TRBJ2-3 | - | TRBV7-2 | TGTGCCAGCAGCTCCATTCTAGCGGGGGGACTGGATACGCAGTATTTT | CASSSILAGGLDTQYF
- | TRBJ1-1 | - | TRBV6-6 | TGTGCCAGCAGTTGGGACACTGAAGCTTTCTTT | CASSWDTEAFF
- | TRBJ1-1 | - | TRBV5-1 | TGCGCCAGCAGCTCTTACACCGAGGGGACTGAAGCTTTCTTT | CASSSYTEGTEAFF
TRBD2 | TRBJ2-7 | - | TRBV6-5 | TGTGCCAGCAGTTACGAACTAGCGGAGACTCCCTACGAGCAGTACTTC | CASSYELAETPYEQYF
- | TRBJ1-4 | - | TRBV25-1 | TGTGCCAGCAGAAGGACGGAAGCTAATGAAAAACTGTTTTTT | CASRRTEANEKLFF
- | TRBJ1-3 | - | TRBV9 | TGTGCCAGCAGCGTAGGAATGAACCCCGGAAACACCATATATTTT | CASSVGMNPGNTIYF
- | TRBJ1-2 | - | TRBV6-1 | TGTGCCAGCAGTGGACGGATCTATGGCTACACCTTC | CASSGRIYGYTF
- | TRBJ1-1 | once | TRBV19 | TGTGCCAGTAGTAAACTAGGGCAGGAAGCTTTCTTT | CASSKLGQEAFF
TRBD1 | TRBJ1-2 | - | TRBV4-1 | TGCGCCAGCAGCCAAACCGGGACAGAAGTTTATGGCTACACCTTC | CASSQTGTEVYGYTF
- | TRBJ1-1 | - | TRBV28 | TGTGCCAGCAGTTTAGTGGGGCGGTGGACTGAAGCTTTCTTT | CASSLVGRWTEAFF
- | TRBJ1-5 | - | TRBV28 | TGTGCCAGCAGTCCCTCGAGAGGGAATCAGCCCCAGCATTTT | CASSPSRGNQPQHF
TRBD1 | TRBJ2-5 | - | TRBV5-3 | TGTGCCAGAAGCAAGGACAGGGGGCAAGAGACCCAGTACTTC | CARSKDRGQETQYF
- | TRBJ1-2 | - | TRBV5-8 | TGTGCCAGCAGCTTGGATGGGTATAGGGGCTACACCTTC | CASSLDGYRGYTF
TRBD1 | TRBJ2-7 | few | TRBV7-9 | TGTGCCAGCAGTTGGACAGGGGGCGAAAGCTACGAGCAGTACTTC | CASSWTGGESYEQYF
TRBD1 | TRBJ2-7 | - | TRBV5-5 | TGTGCCAGCAGCTTGGGGGGGACAGGGGCTTCCTACGAGCAGTACTTC | CASSLGGTGASYEQYF
- | TRBJ2-5 | - | TRBV9 | TGTGCCAGCAGCGTCGACGGGACCCCCCGAGAGACCCAGTACTTC | CASSVDGTPRETQYF
- | TRBJ1-1 | - | TRBV18 | TGTGCCAGCTCACCCAGGGAGAACACTGAAGCTTTCTTT | CASSPRENTEAFF
- | TRBJ1-1 | - | TRBV18 | TGTGCCAGCTCACGGGGCTCTGGCACTGAAGTTTTCTTT | CASSRGSGTEVFF
- | TRBJ1-2 | - | TRBV10-1 | TGCGCCAGCAGTGAGTCGCGTCAGGGTGGATCCCCTAACTATGGCTACACCTTC | CASSESRQGGSPNYGYTF
- | TRBJ2-1 | few | TRBV6-1 | TGTGCCAGCAGTGAAACGTACAGGTCCTACAATGAGCAGTTCTTC | CASSETYRSYNEQFF
- | TRBJ1-3 | - | TRBV14 | TGTGCCAGCTTCCGCGGGAGTGCTGGAAACACCATATATTTT | CASFRGSAGNTIYF
TRBD1 | TRBJ1-2 | - | TRBV18 | TGTGCCAGCTCACAGACAGGGGGTAACTATGGCTACACCTTC | CASSQTGGNYGYTF
TRBD2 | TRBJ2-3 | - | TRBV5-1 | TGCGCCAGCAGCTTAGGACTAGCGGGGAACACAGATACGCAGTATTTT | CASSLGLAGNTDTQYF
- | TRBJ2-1 | - | TRBV7-2 | TGTGCCAGCAGCTCTTTCCAAGCTGCGAGCTCCTACAATGAGCAGTTCTTC | CASSSFQAASSYNEQFF
TRBD2 | TRBJ2-5 | - | TRBV7-7 | TGTGCTAGCAGCTTAGACCGCGGGGGGGAGACCCAGTACTTC | CASSLDRGGETQYF
- | TRBJ1-3 | - | TRBV9 | TGTGCCAGCAGCGTAGTCTCCTCTGGAAACACCATATATTTT | CASSVVSSGNTIYF
TRBD1 | TRBJ2-1 | - | TRBV29-1 | TGCAGCGCGGGACAGGGGATCAATGAGCAGTTCTTC | CSAGQGINEQFF
- | TRBJ1-2 | - | TRBV2 | TGTGCCAGTACCGACGGGGAACAGGGCTTTCTCTATGGCTACACCTTC | CASTDGEQGFLYGYTF
- | TRBJ1-2 | few | TRBV28 | TGTGCCAGCAGTTTCAGGGCTAACTATGGCTACACCTTC | CASSFRANYGYTF